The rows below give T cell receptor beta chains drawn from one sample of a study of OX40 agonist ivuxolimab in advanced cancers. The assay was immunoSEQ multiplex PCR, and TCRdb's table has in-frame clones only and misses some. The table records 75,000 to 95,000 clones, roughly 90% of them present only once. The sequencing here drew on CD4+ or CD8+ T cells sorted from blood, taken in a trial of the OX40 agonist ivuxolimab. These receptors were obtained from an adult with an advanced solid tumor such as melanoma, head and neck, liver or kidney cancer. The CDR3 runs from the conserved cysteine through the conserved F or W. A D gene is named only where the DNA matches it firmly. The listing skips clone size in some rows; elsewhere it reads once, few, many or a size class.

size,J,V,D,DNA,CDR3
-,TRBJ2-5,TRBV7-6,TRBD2,TGTGCCAGCAGCGGGGGACTAGCGGGAGTAGAGACCCAGTACTTC,CASSGGLAGVETQYF
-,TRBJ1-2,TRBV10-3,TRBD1,TGTGCCATCAGCGGGGGGGACAGGGAGCTTGGCTACACCTTC,CAISGGDRELGYTF
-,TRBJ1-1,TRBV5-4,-,TGTGCCAGCAGCTTGGAATTCGGGGGTAGGAACACTGAAGCTTTCTTT,CASSLEFGGRNTEAFF
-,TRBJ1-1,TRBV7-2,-,TGTGCCAGCAGCACAAGACGAACCGAAGCTTTCTTT,CASSTRRTEAFF
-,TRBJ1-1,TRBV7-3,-,TGTGCCAGCAGCCCGCGTGAAGGGGGGACGAACACTGAAGCTTTCTTT,CASSPREGGTNTEAFF
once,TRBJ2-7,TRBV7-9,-,TGTGCCAGCAGGCAGGACACCTACGAGCAGTACTTC,CASRQDTYEQYF
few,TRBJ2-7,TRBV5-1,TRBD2,TGCGCCAGCCGAGGGACTAGCGGGGGGGCGTACGAGCAGTACTTC,CASRGTSGGAYEQYF
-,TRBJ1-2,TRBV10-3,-,TGTGCCATCAGTGGTCAGCAGGGCTATGGCTACACCTTC,CAISGQQGYGYTF
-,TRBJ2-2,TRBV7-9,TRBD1,TGTGCCAGCAGCTTAAGGGACAGGACCGGGGAGCTGTTTTTT,CASSLRDRTGELFF
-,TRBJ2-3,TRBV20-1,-,TGCAGTGCCCCCCTAGTAGATACGCAGTATTTT,CSAPLVDTQYF
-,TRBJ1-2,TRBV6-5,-,TGTGCCAGCAGTCGGCGGGGCTACTATGGCTACACCTTC,CASSRRGYYGYTF
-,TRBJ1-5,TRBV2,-,TGTGCCAGCAGGAGGGGCCCAAATCAGCCCCAGCATTTT,CASRRGPNQPQHF